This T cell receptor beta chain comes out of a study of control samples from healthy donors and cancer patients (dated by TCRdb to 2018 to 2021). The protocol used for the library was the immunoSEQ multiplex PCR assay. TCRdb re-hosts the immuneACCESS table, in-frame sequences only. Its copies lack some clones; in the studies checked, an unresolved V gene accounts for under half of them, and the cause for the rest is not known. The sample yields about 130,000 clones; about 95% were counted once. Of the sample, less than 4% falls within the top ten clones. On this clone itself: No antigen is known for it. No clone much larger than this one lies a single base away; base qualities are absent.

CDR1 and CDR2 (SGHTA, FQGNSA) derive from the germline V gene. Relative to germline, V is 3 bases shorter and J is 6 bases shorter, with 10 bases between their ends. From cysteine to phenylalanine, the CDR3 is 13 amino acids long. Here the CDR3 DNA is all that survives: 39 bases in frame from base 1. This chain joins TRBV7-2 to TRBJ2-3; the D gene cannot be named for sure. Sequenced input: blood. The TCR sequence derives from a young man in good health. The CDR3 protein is CASSFIPHDTQYF. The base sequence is TGTGCCAGCAGCTTTATACCCCATGATACGCAGTATTTT. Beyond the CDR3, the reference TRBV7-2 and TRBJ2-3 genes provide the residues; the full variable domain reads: GAGVSQSPSNKVTEKGKDVELRCDPISGHTALYWYRQSLGQGLEFLIYFQGNSAPDKSGLPSDRFSAERTGGSVSTLTIQRTQQEDSAVYLCASSFIPHDTQYFGPGTRLTVL.